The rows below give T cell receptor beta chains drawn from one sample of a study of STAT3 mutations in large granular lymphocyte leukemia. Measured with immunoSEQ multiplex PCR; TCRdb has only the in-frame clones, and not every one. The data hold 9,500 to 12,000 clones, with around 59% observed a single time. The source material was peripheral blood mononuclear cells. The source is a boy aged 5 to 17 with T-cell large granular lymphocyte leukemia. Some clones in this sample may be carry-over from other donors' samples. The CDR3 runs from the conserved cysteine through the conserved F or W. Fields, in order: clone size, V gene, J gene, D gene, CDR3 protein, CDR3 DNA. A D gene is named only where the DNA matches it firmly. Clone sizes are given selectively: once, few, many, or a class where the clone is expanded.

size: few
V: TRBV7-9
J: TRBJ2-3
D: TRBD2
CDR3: CASSFLAGGTDTQYF
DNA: TGTGCCAGCAGCTTCCTAGCGGGAGGGACAGATACGCAGTATTTT

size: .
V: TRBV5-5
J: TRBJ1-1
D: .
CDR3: CASSRGGPVNTEAFF
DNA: TGTGCCAGCAGTAGGGGGGGACCGGTGAACACTGAAGCTTTCTTT

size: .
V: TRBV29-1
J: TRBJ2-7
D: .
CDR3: CSVESDRGYEQYF
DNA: TGCAGCGTTGAAAGTGATAGAGGGTACGAGCAGTACTTC

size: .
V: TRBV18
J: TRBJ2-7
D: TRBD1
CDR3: CASSLGGPGQGSYEQYF
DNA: TGTGCCAGCTCCCTGGGGGGACCGGGACAGGGTTCCTACGAGCAGTACTTC

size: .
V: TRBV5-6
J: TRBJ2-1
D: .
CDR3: CASSQQGRGTYNEQFF
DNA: TGTGCCAGCAGTCAGCAGGGGCGGGGAACCTACAATGAGCAGTTCTTC

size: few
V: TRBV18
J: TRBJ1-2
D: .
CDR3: CASSPRRGADYGYTF
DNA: TGTGCCAGCTCACCACGTCGGGGCGCTGACTATGGCTACACCTTC

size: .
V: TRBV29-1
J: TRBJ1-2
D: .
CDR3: CSVKEGNGYTF
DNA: TGCAGCGTTAAGGAGGGGAATGGCTACACCTTC

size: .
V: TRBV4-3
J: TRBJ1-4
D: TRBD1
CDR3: CASSPGTGVLGEKLFF
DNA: TGCGCCAGCAGCCCCGGGACAGGGGTCCTAGGTGAAAAACTGTTTTTT

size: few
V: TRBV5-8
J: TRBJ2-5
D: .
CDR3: CASSLDYETQYF
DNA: TGTGCCAGCAGCTTGGACTACGAGACCCAGTACTTC

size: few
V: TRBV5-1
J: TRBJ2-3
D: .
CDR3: CASSLAGGSTDTQYF
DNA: TGCGCCAGCAGCTTGGCCGGGGGAAGCACAGATACGCAGTATTTT

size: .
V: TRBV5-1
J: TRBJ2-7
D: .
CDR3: CASSNLGGGEQYF
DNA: TGCGCCAGCAGCAACCTGGGAGGGGGCGAGCAGTACTTC

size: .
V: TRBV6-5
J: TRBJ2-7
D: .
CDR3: CASSYEGYEQYF
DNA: TGTGCCAGCAGTTACGAGGGCTACGAGCAGTACTTC

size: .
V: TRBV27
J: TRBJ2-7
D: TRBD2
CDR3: CASSFRGDSYEQYF
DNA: TGTGCCAGCAGTTTCCGGGGGGATTCCTACGAGCAGTACTTC

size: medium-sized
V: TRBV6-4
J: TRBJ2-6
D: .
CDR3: CASSDNSGANVLTF
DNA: TGTGCCAGCAGTGACAACTCTGGGGCCAACGTCCTGACTTTC

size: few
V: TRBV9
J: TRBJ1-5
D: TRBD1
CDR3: CASSETGGLDQPQHF
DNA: TGTGCCAGCAGCGAGACAGGGGGTTTGGATCAGCCCCAGCATTTT

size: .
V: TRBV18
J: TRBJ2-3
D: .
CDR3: CASSPSGSDTQYF
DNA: TGTGCCAGCTCACCCTCAGGGTCAGATACGCAGTATTTT

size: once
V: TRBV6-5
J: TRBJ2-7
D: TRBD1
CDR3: CASRRTGVYEQYF
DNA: TGTGCCAGCAGACGGACAGGGGTCTACGAGCAGTACTTC

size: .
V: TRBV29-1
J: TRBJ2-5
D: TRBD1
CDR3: CSVERTGVYGETQYF
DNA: TGCAGCGTTGAAAGGACAGGTGTTTATGGAGAGACCCAGTACTTC

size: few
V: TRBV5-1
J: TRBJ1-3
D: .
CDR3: CASSLGGTSGNTIYF
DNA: TGCGCCAGCAGCTTGGGAGGGACCTCTGGAAACACCATATATTTT

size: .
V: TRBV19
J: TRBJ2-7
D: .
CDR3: CASSAGQSYEQYF
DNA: TGTGCCAGTAGTGCGGGACAATCCTACGAGCAGTACTTC

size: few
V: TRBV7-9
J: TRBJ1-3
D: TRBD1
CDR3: CASSLAGTGGNTIYF
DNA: TGTGCCAGCAGCTTAGCGGGGACAGGTGGAAACACCATATATTTT

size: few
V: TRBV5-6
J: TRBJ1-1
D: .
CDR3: CASSVGWTEAFF
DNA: TGTGCCAGCAGCGTAGGATGGACTGAAGCTTTCTTT

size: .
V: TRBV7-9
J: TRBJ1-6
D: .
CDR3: CASSLPRDNSPLHF
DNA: TGTGCCAGCAGCTTACCCAGAGATAATTCACCCCTCCACTTT

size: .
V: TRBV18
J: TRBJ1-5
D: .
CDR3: CASSLSGDSNQPQHF
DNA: TGTGCCAGCTCCCTCTCAGGGGATAGCAATCAGCCCCAGCATTTT

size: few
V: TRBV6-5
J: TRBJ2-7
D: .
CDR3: CASSYSQSPNAEQYF
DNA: TGTGCCAGCAGTTACTCGCAGTCCCCTAATGCCGAGCAGTACTTC

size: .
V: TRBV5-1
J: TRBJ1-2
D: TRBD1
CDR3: CASSPILPGQGRSGYTF
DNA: TGCGCCAGCAGCCCCATCCTTCCCGGACAGGGAAGAAGTGGCTACACCTTC

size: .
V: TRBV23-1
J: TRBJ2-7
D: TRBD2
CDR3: CASSGGSPLLYEQYF
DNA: TGCGCCAGCAGTGGCGGGAGCCCTCTCCTATACGAGCAGTACTTC

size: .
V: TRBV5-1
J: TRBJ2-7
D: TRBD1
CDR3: CASSLSGGPYEQYF
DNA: TGCGCCAGCAGCTTGTCAGGGGGCCCCTACGAGCAGTACTTC

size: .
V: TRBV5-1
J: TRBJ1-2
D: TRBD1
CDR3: CASSSLDRVGYTF
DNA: TGCGCCAGCAGCTCCTTGGACAGGGTCGGCTACACCTTC

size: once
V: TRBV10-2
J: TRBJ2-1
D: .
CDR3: CASIGLTYNEQFF
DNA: TGCGCCAGCATCGGACTAACGTACAATGAGCAGTTCTTC

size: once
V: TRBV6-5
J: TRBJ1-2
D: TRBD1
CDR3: CASSPTGDYGYTF
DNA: TGTGCCAGCAGTCCCACAGGGGACTATGGCTACACCTTC

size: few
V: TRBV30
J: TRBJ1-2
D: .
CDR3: CAWTKSPGDAF
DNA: TGTGCCTGGACCAAATCCCCGGGGGACGCCTTC

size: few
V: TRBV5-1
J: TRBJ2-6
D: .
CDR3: CASSLRSTGANVLTF
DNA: TGCGCCAGCAGCTTAAGGTCAACTGGGGCCAACGTCCTGACTTTC

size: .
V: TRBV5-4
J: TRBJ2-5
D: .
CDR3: CASSVREETQYF
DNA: TGTGCCAGCAGCGTCAGGGAGGAGACCCAGTACTTC

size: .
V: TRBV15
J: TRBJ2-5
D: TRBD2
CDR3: CATSRDPGTSPETQYF
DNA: TGTGCCACCAGCAGAGATCCAGGGACTAGCCCCGAGACCCAGTACTTC

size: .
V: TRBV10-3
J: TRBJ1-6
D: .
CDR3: CAISEGAGINSPLHF
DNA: TGTGCCATCAGTGAGGGGGCAGGGATCAATTCACCCCTCCACTTT

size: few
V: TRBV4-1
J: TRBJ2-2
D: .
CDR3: CASSTGELFF
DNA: TGCGCCAGCAGTACCGGGGAGCTGTTTTTT

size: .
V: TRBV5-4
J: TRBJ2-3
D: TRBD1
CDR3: CDVWDRGPFTDTQYF
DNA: TGTGATGTCTGGGACAGGGGTCCTTTTACAGATACGCAGTATTTT